Listed below are T cell receptor beta chains from one sample, sequenced in a study of blood T cell repertoires in COVID-19. Generated by immunoSEQ multiplex PCR, the TCRdb table keeps only in-frame clones and is missing some. This sample has roughly 60,000 clones, with roughly 88% found just once. The specimen was peripheral blood. Receptor source: a woman between 55 and 75 years old with acute or convalescent COVID-19. Both conserved end residues are part of each CDR3. The D gene is left open where the match is weak. Clone size is shown for a subset of rows, as once, few, many or a class of expanded clone.

. | TRBJ2-3 | TRBD2 | TRBV2 | TGTGCCAGCAGTGTACTAGCGGGTACTAGCACAGATACGCAGTATTTT | CASSVLAGTSTDTQYF
. | TRBJ1-5 | TRBD1 | TRBV27 | TGTGCCAGCAGTGCCATGGGACAGGCTTTAGGGCCCCAGCATTTT | CASSAMGQALGPQHF
. | TRBJ2-1 | TRBD2 | TRBV10-1 | TGCGCCAGCAGTGCCCTAGCGGGGTCCGCGGAGCAGTTCTTC | CASSALAGSAEQFF
. | TRBJ2-7 | . | TRBV5-1 | TGCGCCAGCAGTCTGTTGGACACCATCTCCTACGAGCAGTACTTC | CASSLLDTISYEQYF
. | TRBJ2-1 | . | TRBV7-8 | TGTGCCAGCAGCCCCCTAGGGGGGGCTTACAATGAGCAGTTCTTC | CASSPLGGAYNEQFF
. | TRBJ1-2 | . | TRBV19 | TGTGCCAGTAGTATAGATCGAGGGGGTCATGGCTACACCTTC | CASSIDRGGHGYTF
. | TRBJ1-2 | TRBD1 | TRBV6-1 | TGTGCCAGCAGTGATGACAGGGGATATGGCTACACCTTC | CASSDDRGYGYTF
. | TRBJ1-6 | . | TRBV10-3 | TGTGCCATCCTCCAGCGACTGGTAGGAAATTCACCCCTCCACTTT | CAILQRLVGNSPLHF
. | TRBJ1-4 | TRBD1 | TRBV27 | TGTGCCAGCAGTCGGGGACAGGGACAACCAGGGGCTAATGAAAAACTGTTTTTT | CASSRGQGQPGANEKLFF
. | TRBJ2-2 | TRBD1 | TRBV9 | TGTGCCAGCAGCCTTCGGACAGGGACGAACACCGGGGAGCTGTTTTTT | CASSLRTGTNTGELFF
once | TRBJ1-1 | TRBD1 | TRBV15 | TGTGCCACCAGCAGAGGGGACAGCATGAACACTGAAGCTTTCTTT | CATSRGDSMNTEAFF
once | TRBJ1-5 | . | TRBV2 | TGTGCCAGCAGCACCAACAGAAATCAGCCCCAGCATTTT | CASSTNRNQPQHF
. | TRBJ2-6 | TRBD1 | TRBV18 | TGTGCCAGCTCCCCCGGGACAGGGAGTCCTGGGGCCAACGTCCTGACTTTC | CASSPGTGSPGANVLTF
. | TRBJ1-2 | TRBD1 | TRBV27 | TGTGCCAGCAGTCTTCAATTCCCGACAGGGAACTATGGCTACACCTTC | CASSLQFPTGNYGYTF
once | TRBJ1-2 | TRBD1 | TRBV19 | TGTGCCAGTAGTTCTCCGACAGGGATTGGGAACTATGGCTACACCTTC | CASSSPTGIGNYGYTF
. | TRBJ2-1 | . | TRBV10-3 | TGTGCGGCGGGGACTCTGACCTACAATGAGCAGTTCTTC | CAAGTLTYNEQFF
. | TRBJ2-1 | TRBD1 | TRBV5-1 | TGCGCCAGCAGCTTGGGAACAGGGGGCGGGGTGGATGAGCAGTTCTTC | CASSLGTGGGVDEQFF
. | TRBJ2-5 | TRBD2 | TRBV2 | TGTGCCAGCAGTGAATCTAGCGGGGCCCTGGAGACCCAGTACTTC | CASSESSGALETQYF
. | TRBJ1-2 | TRBD1 | TRBV9 | TGTGCCAGCAGCCCAGTGGGGGACAGGGCTTTTGGCTACACCTTC | CASSPVGDRAFGYTF
few | TRBJ1-5 | . | TRBV15 | TGTGCCACCAGCAGAGTGGCGGGCGGCAATCAGCCCCAGCATTTT | CATSRVAGGNQPQHF
few | TRBJ2-1 | TRBD2 | TRBV13 | TGTGCCAGCAGCTCGCGGGGTAGCGGGGGGTTCTCCTACAATGAGCAGTTCTTC | CASSSRGSGGFSYNEQFF
few | TRBJ2-1 | TRBD2 | TRBV11-2 | TGTGCCAGCAGCCAATGGGGGGGTCCTGAGCAGTTCTTC | CASSQWGGPEQFF
once | TRBJ2-1 | TRBD2 | TRBV5-5 | TGTGCCAGCAGCTTCACTAGCGGGGGGGCCGAAGGATTCTTC | CASSFTSGGAEGFF
few | TRBJ1-1 | . | TRBV5-1 | TGCGCCAGCAGCTATGACAGGACCACTGAAGCTTTCTTT | CASSYDRTTEAFF
few | TRBJ1-2 | TRBD1 | TRBV18 | TGTGCCAGCTCACCCGGGACAGGGGGCGATGGCTACACCTTC | CASSPGTGGDGYTF
. | TRBJ2-1 | TRBD2 | TRBV6-5 | TGTGCCAGCAGTTACCCTACTAGCGGGGGGGCCGGTGAGCAGTTCTTC | CASSYPTSGGAGEQFF
. | TRBJ1-1 | . | TRBV29-1 | TGCAGCGTTGACGGAGGCAACACTGAAGCTTTCTTT | CSVDGGNTEAFF
. | TRBJ1-2 | . | TRBV5-6 | TGTGCCAGCAGCTCGCCGGGGTCGGACCCTCGGGGGATATATGGCTACACCTTC | CASSSPGSDPRGIYGYTF
once | TRBJ1-6 | TRBD1 | TRBV9 | TGTGCCAGCACCGCAGGGGGTTCCTATAATTCACCCCTCCACTTT | CASTAGGSYNSPLHF
. | TRBJ2-7 | TRBD1 | TRBV6-5 | TGTGCCAGCAGTTCACGACAGGGGGCCTACGAGCAGTACTTC | CASSSRQGAYEQYF
. | TRBJ1-5 | TRBD1 | TRBV6-5 | TGTGCCAGCAGGGACAGGGGAGCTCAGCCCCAGCATTTT | CASRDRGAQPQHF
. | TRBJ1-1 | . | TRBV29-1 | TGCAGCGTTTCCACCTTTGCAGGGTTAGGGACTGAAGCTTTCTTT | CSVSTFAGLGTEAFF
. | TRBJ2-1 | . | TRBV9 | TGTGCCAGCAGCGTAGGAACAGTCCCAAGTAATGAGCAGTTCTTC | CASSVGTVPSNEQFF
. | TRBJ1-2 | . | TRBV15 | TGTGCCACCAGCAGAGCACAGGGTGGCGATGGCTACACCTTC | CATSRAQGGDGYTF
. | TRBJ2-3 | TRBD2 | TRBV6-4 | TGTGCCAGCAGTGATAGCGGGGGGGCAACAGATACGCAGTATTTT | CASSDSGGATDTQYF
. | TRBJ1-2 | TRBD1 | TRBV27 | TGTGCCAGCAGTCAACAGGGGGCGGATGGCTACACCTTC | CASSQQGADGYTF
. | TRBJ1-2 | . | TRBV5-1 | TGCGCCAGCAGTGCGGGCGGCAACTATGGCTACACCTTC | CASSAGGNYGYTF
. | TRBJ2-7 | TRBD1 | TRBV19 | TGTGCCAGTAGTATAGGACAGGGTGCCTACGAGCAGTACTTC | CASSIGQGAYEQYF
. | TRBJ1-2 | . | TRBV24-1 | TGTGCCACCAGTGAAGGAGGATACTATGGCTACACCTTC | CATSEGGYYGYTF
once | TRBJ1-6 | TRBD1 | TRBV6-1 | TGTGCCAGCGGACAGGGGGAATATTCACCCCTCCACTTT | CASGQGEYSPLHF
. | TRBJ1-1 | . | TRBV30 | TGTGCCTGGAGTGTAGAGGGTTCGGCTTTCTTT | CAWSVEGSAFF
. | TRBJ1-5 | TRBD1 | TRBV6-5 | TGTGCCAGCAGATCCGACAGGGGGCCCGCTCAGCCCCAGCATTTT | CASRSDRGPAQPQHF
. | TRBJ2-7 | . | TRBV9 | TGTGCCAGCAGCCCACGAATAGGGGCCTACGAGCAGTACTTC | CASSPRIGAYEQYF
. | TRBJ1-1 | . | TRBV19 | TGTGCCAGTAGCGACCGAAGGGGCGGGAACACTGAAGCTTTCTTT | CASSDRRGGNTEAFF
. | TRBJ2-3 | . | TRBV4-1 | TGCGCCAGCAGTCTTATCGGGGATACGCAGTATTTT | CASSLIGDTQYF
. | TRBJ1-3 | . | TRBV7-6 | TGTGCCAGCAGCTGGGATGGGACAAGTGGAAACACCATATATTTT | CASSWDGTSGNTIYF
few | TRBJ2-2 | . | TRBV6-5 | TGTGCCAGCAGTTACTCGCCCAGGGCTAACACCGGGGAGCTGTTTTTT | CASSYSPRANTGELFF
. | TRBJ2-7 | TRBD1 | TRBV11-2 | TGTGCCAGCAGCTTAGAAGTCTGGGACAGGGGTTACGAGCAGTACTTC | CASSLEVWDRGYEQYF
. | TRBJ1-5 | . | TRBV7-9 | TGTGCCAGCAGCTTAGACTTTAGCAATCAGCCCCAGCATTTT | CASSLDFSNQPQHF
. | TRBJ1-5 | TRBD1 | TRBV7-3 | TGTGCCAGCAGCTCCAATTCGGGACAGGCGACGCTCTACTATAGCAATCAGCCCCAGCATTTT | CASSSNSGQATLYYSNQPQHF
. | TRBJ2-1 | TRBD2 | TRBV5-1 | TGCGCCAGCAGCCCTCCCCCCTCCAGCGGGGGGGCGAGCGATGAGCAGTTCTTC | CASSPPPSSGGASDEQFF
. | TRBJ2-3 | TRBD1 | TRBV6-4 | TGTGCCAGCAGTGCCGGGACAGGGAGTAAAACGCAGTATTTT | CASSAGTGSKTQYF
few | TRBJ2-7 | TRBD2 | TRBV28 | TGTGCCAGCAGCCCCGCGAGCGGGGGGGCGAGGGAGCAGTACTTC | CASSPASGGAREQYF